These 5 T cell receptor beta chains originate from one sample sequenced in a study of blood T cell repertoires in COVID-19. Profiling relied on immunoSEQ multiplex PCR, and the TCRdb table lists in-frame clones only, not all of them. The profile covers 200,000 to 250,000 clones, with around 83% appearing a single time and around 3.5% taken by the ten largest. Material for sequencing was peripheral blood. These receptors all stem from a woman between 18 and 30 years old with acute or convalescent COVID-19.

J is TRBJ2-7 and V is TRBV28; a weak D match, TRBD1 (6 bases). Trimming removed 3 bases from V and 2 bases from J, with 11 bases in between. CDR3 length: 14 amino acids. Germline CDR1 and CDR2: MDHEN and SYDVKM. CDR3 in amino acids: CASSFGQGTYEQYF. CDR3 DNA: TGTGCCAGCAGTTTTGGCCAGGGGACCTACGAGCAGTACTTC.

The rearrangement uses TRBV6-5 and TRBJ2-5, with 7 bases that match TRBD2. Losses at the gene ends were 0 bases for V and 6 bases for J; bases not matched to a gene: 4. Germline CDR1 reads MNHEY; CDR2 reads SVGAGI. The length of the CDR3 is 14 residues. CDR3 residues: CASSYSGLVKTQYF. For the CDR3, the DNA is TGTGCCAGCAGTTACTCCGGACTAGTAAAGACCCAGTACTTC.

This clone occurred once. This chain links TRBV3-1 (or the pseudogene TRBV3-2) with TRBJ2-2; possible D gene TRBD1, 7 bases. Germline assignment: CDR1 LGHDT and CDR2 YNNKEL (reference sequence). Trimming stripped 3 bases from V and 1 base from J, with 12 bases between. The CDR3 runs 16 residues. Here the CDR3 reads CASSHPGGKNTGELFF. CDR3 DNA sequence: TGTGCCAGCAGCCATCCAGGGGGGAAGAACACCGGGGAGCTGTTTTTT.

The genes are TRBV28 and TRBJ1-1, with a weak D call TRBD1 (6 bases). CDR1 is MDHEN and CDR2 is SYDVKM in the germline V gene. The V end was cut by 5 bases, the J end by 1 base, with 11 bases between. CDR3 length equals 14 residues. The CDR3 nucleotides are TGTGCCAGCAGTAAGCCGACAGGGAACACTGAAGCTTTCTTT. This encodes CASSKPTGNTEAFF.

This chain links TRBV9 with TRBJ1-1, with 7 bases lining up with TRBD1. The CDR3 runs 16 residues. Trimming removed 4 bases from V and 0 bases from J; junction bases left unmatched: 9. Germline loops: CDR1 SGDLS, CDR2 YYNGEE. The CDR3 DNA follows: TGTGCCAGCAGCCCCACGGGACAGTGGTTGAACACTGAAGCTTTCTTT. Encoded protein: CASSPTGQWLNTEAFF.